This TCR beta chain comes out of a study of response to subunit inactivated influenza vaccine. Remarks on this clonotype: What it binds is unknown.

One entry per CDR3 protein, called by TCRdb with MiXCR from the RT-PCR reads. Here the sample spans roughly 780,000 distinct CDR3 sequences, approximately 17% being singletons. Study-wide results and limits: Authors suggested seasonal influenza vaccinations each recruit few new T cells.

CDR3 length equals 12 residues. The V end lost 6 bases, the J end lost 6 bases, and 10 bases lay between the germline ends. Germline V lookup: CDR1 MNHEY, CDR2 SVGEGT. The material sequenced was PBMCs from blood, taken about 5 days after vaccination. The chain joins TRBV6-2 or TRBV6-3 to TRBJ2-3; D call uncertain. The sequence came from a middle-aged man who received an inactivated influenza vaccine. The CDR3 loop is CASSALRDTQYF. The CDR3 DNA is TGTGCCAGCAGCGCACTGAGGGATACGCAGTATTTT.